The rows below give T cell receptor beta chains drawn from one sample of a study of post-analysis software for immune sequencing data. TCRdb itself ran the PCR reads through MiXCR, one entry per CDR3 protein. The table includes a few hundred thousand distinct CDR3 sequences, around 40% detected once. Sequenced material: blood. These receptors all come from a girl aged 10 to 17 with multiple sclerosis. Each CDR3 is given with its conserved first and last residue. D genes are given only for firm matches. Rows give clone size only sometimes, using once, few, many, or a class for an expanded clone.

clone_size	v_call	d_call	j_call	cdr3_aa	cdr3_nt
few	TRBV29-1	TRBD1	TRBJ2-1	CSVGTGVTNEQFF	TGCAGCGTCGGGACAGGGGTTACTAATGAGCAGTTCTTC
.	TRBV18	.	TRBJ2-2	CASSPERAGELFF	TGTGCCAGCTCACCGGAGCGGGCCGGGGAGCTGTTTTTT
.	TRBV27	TRBD2	TRBJ2-1	CASSTSGRGNEQFF	TGTGCCAGCAGTACTAGCGGCCGGGGGAATGAGCAGTTCTTC
.	TRBV28	.	TRBJ2-4	CASRAPTGPQYF	TGTGCCAGCAGAGCCCCAACCGGCCCCCAGTACTTC
.	TRBV7-3	TRBD2	TRBJ2-5	CASSSPGASGSKTQYF	TGTGCCAGCAGCTCCCCAGGGGCTAGCGGGAGCAAGACCCAGTACTTC
.	TRBV27	.	TRBJ1-4	CASRNEGHQNEKLFF	TGTGCCAGCAGGAATGAGGGACATCAGAATGAAAAACTGTTTTTT
.	TRBV7-6	.	TRBJ1-1	CASSLSLGENTEAFF	TGTGCCAGCAGCTTATCCCTGGGTGAGAACACTGAAGCTTTCTTT
.	TRBV6-4	.	TRBJ2-3	CASSDDYNTDTRYF	TGTGCCAGCAGTGACGACTACAACACAGATACGCGGTATTTT
.	TRBV27	.	TRBJ1-1	CASSLSGGAEAFF	TGTGCCAGCAGTTTATCAGGTGGCGCTGAAGCTTTCTTT
few	TRBV9	.	TRBJ2-1	CASSVAAQAYNEQFF	TGTGCCAGCAGCGTAGCGGCCCAGGCCTACAATGAGCAGTTCTTC
few	TRBV28	.	TRBJ2-7	CASSAQGLRSSYEQYF	TGTGCCAGCAGCGCGCAGGGACTTAGAAGCTCCTACGAGCAGTACTTC
.	TRBV24-1	.	TRBJ2-1	CATSEQIPRGEQFF	TGTGCCACCAGCGAACAGATCCCGAGGGGTGAGCAGTTCTTC
.	TRBV27	.	TRBJ2-1	CASSSLGWARVGNEQFF	TGTGCCAGCAGTTCCCTCGGATGGGCTCGGGTCGGGAATGAGCAGTTCTTC
once	TRBV6-5	.	TRBJ2-7	CASSRNGRANVYEQYF	TGTGCCAGCAGCCGGAATGGGCGAGCAAACGTATACGAGCAGTACTTC
many	TRBV29-1	.	TRBJ2-7	CSGSGTHEQYF	TGCAGCGGATCCGGGACCCACGAGCAGTACTTC
.	TRBV7-2	.	TRBJ2-5	CASSLARGFYQETQYF	TGTGCCAGCAGCTTAGCGCGTGGCTTTTACCAAGAGACCCAGTACTTC
.	TRBV15	TRBD2	TRBJ2-1	CATSAKLAGGPGEQFF	TGTGCCACCAGCGCAAAACTAGCGGGAGGGCCGGGTGAGCAGTTCTTC
.	TRBV5-1	.	TRBJ1-2	CASSPTNLDSRYTF	TGCGCCAGCAGCCCCACTAACTTAGACAGCCGCTACACCTTC
.	TRBV9	.	TRBJ2-5	CASSVESDRYQETQYF	TGTGCCAGCAGCGTAGAATCAGACCGGTACCAAGAGACCCAGTACTTC
.	TRBV20-1	TRBD2	TRBJ2-7	CSALNPGTSFNYEQYF	TGCAGTGCTCTGAACCCAGGGACTAGCTTTAACTACGAGCAGTACTTC
few	TRBV25-1	.	TRBJ2-7	CASSAPGGEQYF	TGTGCCAGCAGTGCTCCCGGAGGCGAGCAGTACTTC
.	TRBV20-1	TRBD1	TRBJ1-2	CSAWTGGVGGYTF	TGCAGTGCGTGGACAGGGGGCGTGGGTGGCTACACCTTC
.	TRBV6-6	TRBD2	TRBJ2-7	CASSYPPASGIPREQYF	TGTGCCAGCAGTTACCCTCCGGCTAGCGGGATCCCTCGGGAGCAGTACTTC
few	TRBV20-1	TRBD2	TRBJ2-1	CSGGISGRDYNEQFF	TGCAGCGGGGGTATTAGCGGGAGGGATTACAATGAGCAGTTCTTC
few	TRBV5-6	.	TRBJ2-5	CASSLGKETQYF	TGTGCCAGCAGCTTAGGGAAGGAGACCCAGTACTTC
few	TRBV2	TRBD2	TRBJ2-1	CASSVRDYGAWSGGEQFF	TGTGCCAGCAGTGTTCGCGACTACGGGGCGTGGTCGGGGGGTGAGCAGTTCTTC
once	TRBV7-6	TRBD1	TRBJ1-5	CASSPRTGSDQPQHF	TGTGCCAGCAGCCCTCGGACAGGTTCGGATCAGCCCCAGCATTTT
.	TRBV6-4	TRBD1	TRBJ1-2	CASSDGTGPKRSYGYTF	TGTGCCAGCAGTGACGGGACAGGGCCAAAGAGGAGCTATGGCTACACCTTC
.	TRBV21-1	.	TRBJ2-7	CARWYEQYF	TGTGCCAGATGGTACGAGCAGTACTTC
.	TRBV7-9	TRBD1	TRBJ2-7	CASSFAGTGIYEQYF	TGTGCCAGCAGCTTCGCCGGGACAGGGATCTACGAGCAGTACTTC
few	TRBV12-3/TRBV12-4	TRBD1	TRBJ1-5	CASSQGTGPQPQHF	TGTGCCAGCAGTCAAGGGACAGGGCCCCAGCCCCAGCATTTT
.	TRBV3-1	.	TRBJ2-5	CASASGRWETQYF	TGTGCTAGCGCCTCGGGGCGGTGGGAGACCCAGTACTTC
.	TRBV27	.	TRBJ2-1	CASSPSTYNEQFF	TGTGCCAGCAGCCCTTCTACTTACAATGAGCAGTTCTTC
few	TRBV5-1	.	TRBJ2-7	CASSPGAGSSYEQYF	TGCGCCAGCAGCCCGGGGGCGGGAAGCTCCTACGAGCAGTACTTC
.	TRBV20-1	.	TRBJ2-7	CSARGGMDYEQYF	TGCAGTGCTAGGGGGGGAATGGATTACGAGCAGTACTTC
once	TRBV20-1	TRBD1	TRBJ2-5	CSASRGPGGTQETQYF	TGCAGTGCTAGTAGGGGGCCAGGGGGAACACAAGAGACCCAGTACTTC
.	TRBV10-3	TRBD2	TRBJ2-7	CAISGLVAYEQYF	TGTGCCATCTCTGGACTAGTCGCCTACGAGCAGTACTTC
.	TRBV7-2	.	TRBJ1-2	CASSLTGFNGYTF	TGTGCCAGCAGCCTTACAGGGTTTAATGGCTACACCTTC
.	TRBV29-1	.	TRBJ2-7	CSVDSGSADEQYF	TGCAGCGTTGACTCTGGGTCTGCGGACGAGCAGTACTTC
few	TRBV7-3	.	TRBJ2-1	CASSGDIFSYNEQFF	TGTGCCAGCAGTGGGGACATCTTCTCCTACAATGAGCAGTTCTTC
few	TRBV12-3/TRBV12-4	TRBD2	TRBJ2-7	CASSFLLAGGEQYF	TGTGCCAGCAGTTTCCTCCTAGCGGGAGGCGAGCAGTACTTC
.	TRBV12-3/TRBV12-4	.	TRBJ2-1	CASSLVVGATYNEQFF	TGTGCCAGCAGTTTAGTCGTGGGAGCGACCTACAATGAGCAGTTCTTC
.	TRBV3-1	TRBD2	TRBJ2-7	CASSQSTSEWQYF	TGTGCCAGCAGCCAAAGCACTAGCGAGTGGCAGTACTTC
few	TRBV6-4	.	TRBJ2-7	CARASGRDREYEQYF	TGTGCTAGGGCCAGCGGGAGGGACAGGGAGTACGAGCAGTACTTC
few	TRBV12-3/TRBV12-4	TRBD1	TRBJ2-1	CASSPGQGMDHEQFF	TGTGCCAGCAGTCCCGGACAGGGTATGGACCATGAGCAGTTCTTC
few	TRBV10-3	TRBD2	TRBJ2-5	CAISRVSGLAGQETQYF	TGTGCCATCAGTCGGGTCTCGGGACTAGCGGGACAAGAGACCCAGTACTTC